This T cell receptor (beta chain) comes out of a study of blood T cell repertoires in COVID-19. The age range of participants was about 18 to 89 years, with residence in about two dozen US areas. Self-reported history from a screening survey and questionnaire set each donor's cohort. Per the original data handling: Nucleated cell counts were estimated from reference gene primer amplification. Clones were read by immunoSEQ multiplex PCR, and TCRdb kept only the in-frame ones, dropping some. V and J calls plus clone size are reproduced from that table; the DNA served to infer D and trimming. The table records under 200,000 clones, 86% of them present only once. Germline CDR1 SGHNT, CDR2 YYREEE (reference sequence). V shed 4 bases and J 2 bases; nucleotides not matched to a gene: 5. The CDR3 consists of 17 residues.

The sequenced sample consisted of PBMCs or T cells enriched from blood (not recorded which). The TCR was taken from a man between 40 and 49 years old with acute COVID-19. The J gene is TRBJ2-5, the V gene TRBV5-4; TRBD2 matches at 16 bases. Here the CDR3 reads CASSGGGLAGGQETQYF. The CDR3 DNA sequence: TGTGCCAGCAGCGGAGGGGGACTAGCGGGAGGGCAAGAGACCCAGTACTTC.